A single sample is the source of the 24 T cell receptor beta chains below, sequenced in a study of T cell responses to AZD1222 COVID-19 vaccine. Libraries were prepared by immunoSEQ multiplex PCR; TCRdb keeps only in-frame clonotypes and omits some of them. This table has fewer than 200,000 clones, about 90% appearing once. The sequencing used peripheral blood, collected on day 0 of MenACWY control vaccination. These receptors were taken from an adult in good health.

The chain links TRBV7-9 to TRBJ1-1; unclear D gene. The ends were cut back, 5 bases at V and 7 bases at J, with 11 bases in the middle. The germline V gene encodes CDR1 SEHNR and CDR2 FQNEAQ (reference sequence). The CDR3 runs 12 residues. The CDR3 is CASSPRPREAFF. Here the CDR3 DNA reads TGTGCCAGCAGCCCACGACCCCGTGAAGCTTTCTTT.

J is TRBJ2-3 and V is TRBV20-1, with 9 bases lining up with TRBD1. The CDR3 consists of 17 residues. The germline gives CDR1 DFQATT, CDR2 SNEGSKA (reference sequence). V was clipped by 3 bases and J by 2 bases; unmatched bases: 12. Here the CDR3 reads CSASHRGLVSVTDTQYF. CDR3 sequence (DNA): TGCAGTGCTAGTCACAGGGGGCTCGTGTCCGTCACAGATACGCAGTATTTT.

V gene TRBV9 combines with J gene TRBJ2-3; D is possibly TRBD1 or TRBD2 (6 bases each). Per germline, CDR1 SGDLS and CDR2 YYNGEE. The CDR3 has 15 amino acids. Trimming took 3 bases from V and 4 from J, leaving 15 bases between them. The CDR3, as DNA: TGTGCCAGCAGCGGAGGGGGGCGGGTGGCAGATACGCAGTATTTT. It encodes CASSGGGRVADTQYF.

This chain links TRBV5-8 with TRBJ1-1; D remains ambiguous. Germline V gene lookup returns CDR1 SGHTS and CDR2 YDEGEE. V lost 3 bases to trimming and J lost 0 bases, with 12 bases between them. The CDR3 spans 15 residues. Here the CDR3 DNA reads TGTGCCAGCAGCTCTCAAAGGCCTCTGAACACTGAAGCTTTCTTT. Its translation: CASSSQRPLNTEAFF.

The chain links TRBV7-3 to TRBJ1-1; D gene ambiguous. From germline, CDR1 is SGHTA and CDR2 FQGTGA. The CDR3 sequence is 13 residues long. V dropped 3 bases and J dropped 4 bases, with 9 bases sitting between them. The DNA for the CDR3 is TGTGCCAGCAGCTTTGGAGAGGCCACTGAAGCTTTCTTT. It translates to CASSFGEATEAFF.

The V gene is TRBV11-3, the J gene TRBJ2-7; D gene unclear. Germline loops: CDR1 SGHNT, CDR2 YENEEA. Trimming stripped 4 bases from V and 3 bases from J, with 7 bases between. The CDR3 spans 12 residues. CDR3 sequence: CASSSPGYEQYF. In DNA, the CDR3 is TGTGCCAGCAGCTCTCCCGGCTACGAGCAGTACTTC.

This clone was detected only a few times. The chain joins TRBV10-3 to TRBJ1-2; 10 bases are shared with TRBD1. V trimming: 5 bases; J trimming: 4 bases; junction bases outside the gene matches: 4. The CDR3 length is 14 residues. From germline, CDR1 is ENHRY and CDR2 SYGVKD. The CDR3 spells CAISPGQGTYGYTF. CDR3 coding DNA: TGTGCCATCAGTCCGGGACAGGGGACCTATGGCTACACCTTC.

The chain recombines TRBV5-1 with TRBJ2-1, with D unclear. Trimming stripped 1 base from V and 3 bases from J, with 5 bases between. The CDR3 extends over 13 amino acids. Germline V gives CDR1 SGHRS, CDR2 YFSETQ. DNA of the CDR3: TGCGCCAGCAGCTTGCAAGGCTACAATGAGCAGTTCTTC. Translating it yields CASSLQGYNEQFF.

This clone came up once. The CDR3, as DNA: TGCGCCAGCAGTCCTAGCGGGATAGGGGAGCAGTTCTTC. It codes for CASSPSGIGEQFF. The chain links TRBV5-1 to TRBJ2-1, with TRBD2 identical over 9 bases. Germline CDR1 and CDR2: SGHRS and YFSETQ. With V trimmed by 5 bases and J by 10 bases, 7 bases remained unmatched. This CDR3 is built from 13 residues.

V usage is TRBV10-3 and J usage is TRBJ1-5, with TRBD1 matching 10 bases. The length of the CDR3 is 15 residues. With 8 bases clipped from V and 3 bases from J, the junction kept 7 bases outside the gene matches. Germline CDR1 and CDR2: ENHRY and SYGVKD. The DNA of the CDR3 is TGTGCCATCTGGCCGGGACAGGGGAACAATCAGCCCCAGCATTTT. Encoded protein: CAIWPGQGNNQPQHF.

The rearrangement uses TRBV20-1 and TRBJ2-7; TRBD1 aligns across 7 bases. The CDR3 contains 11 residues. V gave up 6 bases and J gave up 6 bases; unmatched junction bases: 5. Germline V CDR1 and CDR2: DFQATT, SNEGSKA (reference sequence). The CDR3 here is CSAGTVSEQYF. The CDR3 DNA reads TGCAGTGCCGGGACAGTATCCGAGCAGTACTTC.

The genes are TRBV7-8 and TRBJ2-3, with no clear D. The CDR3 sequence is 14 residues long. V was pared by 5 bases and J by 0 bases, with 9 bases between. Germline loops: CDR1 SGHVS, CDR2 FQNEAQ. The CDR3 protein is CASSPRSSTDTQYF. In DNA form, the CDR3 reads TGTGCCAGCAGCCCTAGGTCTAGCACAGATACGCAGTATTTT. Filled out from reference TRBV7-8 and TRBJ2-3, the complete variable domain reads GAGVSQSPRYKVAKRGQDVALRCDPISGHVSLFWYQQALGQGPEFLTYFQNEAQLDKSGLPSDRFFAERPEGSVSTLKIQRTQQEDSAVYLCASSPRSSTDTQYFGPGTRLTVL.

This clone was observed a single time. DNA for the CDR3: TGTGCCAGTAGTTTACAGCGAAACTCCTATAATTCACCCCTCCACTTT. The encoded protein is CASSLQRNSYNSPLHF. The J gene is TRBJ1-6, the V gene TRBV19; the D is unclear. The CDR3 has 16 amino acids. CDR1 LNHDA and CDR2 SQIVND come from the germline V gene (reference sequence). Trimming took off 5 bases at V and 0 bases at J, with 11 bases between the two ends.

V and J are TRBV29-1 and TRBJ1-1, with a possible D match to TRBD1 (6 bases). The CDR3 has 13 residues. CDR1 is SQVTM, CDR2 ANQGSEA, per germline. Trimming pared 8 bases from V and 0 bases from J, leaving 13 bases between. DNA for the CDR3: TGCAGCTCCGAGGACAGCATGAACACTGAAGCTTTCTTT. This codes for CSSEDSMNTEAFF.

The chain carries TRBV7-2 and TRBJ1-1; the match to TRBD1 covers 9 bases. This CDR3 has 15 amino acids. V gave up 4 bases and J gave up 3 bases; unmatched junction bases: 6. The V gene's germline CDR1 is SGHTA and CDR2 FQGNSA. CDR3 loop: CASSSYRGRDTEAFF. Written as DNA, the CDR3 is TGTGCCAGCAGCTCGTACAGGGGGCGGGACACTGAAGCTTTCTTT.

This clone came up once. The CDR3 nucleotides read TGCGCCAGCAGCTCTAACAGTTTGTATGGCTACACCTTC. Protein sequence: CASSSNSLYGYTF. This chain uses TRBV5-1 with TRBJ1-2; D gene ambiguous. Trimming shortened V by 3 bases and J by 5 bases, and 11 bases separated the two germline ends. CDR3 length: 13 residues. The germline gives CDR1 SGHRS, CDR2 YFSETQ.

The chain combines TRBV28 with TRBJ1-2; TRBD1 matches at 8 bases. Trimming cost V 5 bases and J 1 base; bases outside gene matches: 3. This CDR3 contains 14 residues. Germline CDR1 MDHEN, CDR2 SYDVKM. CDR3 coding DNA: TGTGCCAGCAGTACAGGGGGAGATAACTATGGCTACACCTTC. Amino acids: CASSTGGDNYGYTF.

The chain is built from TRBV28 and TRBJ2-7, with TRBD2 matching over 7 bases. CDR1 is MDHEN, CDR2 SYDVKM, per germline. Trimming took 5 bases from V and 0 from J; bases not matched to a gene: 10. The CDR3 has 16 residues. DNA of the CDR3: TGTGCCAGCAGTACAATACTAGCGATGTACTCCTACGAGCAGTACTTC. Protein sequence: CASSTILAMYSYEQYF.

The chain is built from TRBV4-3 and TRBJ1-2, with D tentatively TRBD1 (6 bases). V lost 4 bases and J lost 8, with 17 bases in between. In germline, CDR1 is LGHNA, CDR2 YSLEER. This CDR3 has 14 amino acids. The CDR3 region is CASSPTVRGRGYTF. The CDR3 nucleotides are TGCGCCAGCAGCCCAACGGTCAGGGGTAGAGGCTACACCTTC.

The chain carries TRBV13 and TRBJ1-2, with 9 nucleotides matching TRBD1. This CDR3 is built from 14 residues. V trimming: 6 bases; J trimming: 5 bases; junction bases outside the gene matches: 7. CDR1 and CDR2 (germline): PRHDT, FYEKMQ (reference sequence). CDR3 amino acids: CASSRIGQGYGYTF. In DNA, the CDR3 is TGTGCCAGCAGTCGTATAGGACAGGGGTATGGCTACACCTTC.

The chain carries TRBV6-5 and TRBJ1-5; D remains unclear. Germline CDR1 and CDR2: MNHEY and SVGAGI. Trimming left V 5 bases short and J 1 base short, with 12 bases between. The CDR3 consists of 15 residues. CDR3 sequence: CASSMTLGSNQPQHF. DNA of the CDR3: TGTGCCAGCAGTATGACCTTAGGCAGCAATCAGCCCCAGCATTTT.

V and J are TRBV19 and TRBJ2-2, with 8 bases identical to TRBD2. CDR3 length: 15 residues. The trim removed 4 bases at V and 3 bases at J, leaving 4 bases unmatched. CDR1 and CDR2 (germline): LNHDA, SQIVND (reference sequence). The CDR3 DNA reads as TGTGCCAGTAGTAGGACTAGCCTCTACACCGGGGAGCTGTTTTTT. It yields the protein CASSRTSLYTGELFF.

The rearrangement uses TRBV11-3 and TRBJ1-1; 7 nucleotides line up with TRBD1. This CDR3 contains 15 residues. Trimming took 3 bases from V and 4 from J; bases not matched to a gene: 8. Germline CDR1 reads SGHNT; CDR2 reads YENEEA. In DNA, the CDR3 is TGTGCCAGCAGCTTCCAGGGGGATGGTATCACTGAAGCTTTCTTT. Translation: CASSFQGDGITEAFF.

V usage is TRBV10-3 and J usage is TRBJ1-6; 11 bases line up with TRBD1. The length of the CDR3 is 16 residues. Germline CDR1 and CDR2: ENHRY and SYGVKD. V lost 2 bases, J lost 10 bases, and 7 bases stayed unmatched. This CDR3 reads CAISEGDRGLLSPLHF. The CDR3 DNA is TGTGCCATCAGTGAGGGGGACAGGGGGTTATTATCACCCCTCCACTTT.